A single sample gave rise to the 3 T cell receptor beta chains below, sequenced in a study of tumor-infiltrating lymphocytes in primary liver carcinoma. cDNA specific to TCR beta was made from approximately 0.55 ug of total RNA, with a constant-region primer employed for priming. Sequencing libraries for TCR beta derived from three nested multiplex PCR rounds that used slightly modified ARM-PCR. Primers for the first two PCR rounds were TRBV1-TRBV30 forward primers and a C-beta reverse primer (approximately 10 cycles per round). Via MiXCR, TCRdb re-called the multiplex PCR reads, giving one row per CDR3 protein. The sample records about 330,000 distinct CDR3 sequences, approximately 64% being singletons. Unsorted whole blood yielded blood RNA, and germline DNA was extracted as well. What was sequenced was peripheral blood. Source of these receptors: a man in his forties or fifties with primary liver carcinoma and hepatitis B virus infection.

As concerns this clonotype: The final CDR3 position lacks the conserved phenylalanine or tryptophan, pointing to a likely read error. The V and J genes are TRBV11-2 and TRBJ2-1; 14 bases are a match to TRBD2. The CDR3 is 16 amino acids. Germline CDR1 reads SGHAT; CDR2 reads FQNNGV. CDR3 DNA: TGTGCCACCAGCTCTCCCGGGACTAGCGGGAGAAATGAGCAGTTCTCC. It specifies CATSSPGTSGRNEQFS.

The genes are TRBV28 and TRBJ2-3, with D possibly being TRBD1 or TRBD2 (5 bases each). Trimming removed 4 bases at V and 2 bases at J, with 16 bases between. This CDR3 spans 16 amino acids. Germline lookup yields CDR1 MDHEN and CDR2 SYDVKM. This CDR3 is CASSSTGAATTDTQYF. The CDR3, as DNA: TGTGCCAGCAGTTCCACAGGAGCGGCCACCACAGATACGCAGTATTTT.

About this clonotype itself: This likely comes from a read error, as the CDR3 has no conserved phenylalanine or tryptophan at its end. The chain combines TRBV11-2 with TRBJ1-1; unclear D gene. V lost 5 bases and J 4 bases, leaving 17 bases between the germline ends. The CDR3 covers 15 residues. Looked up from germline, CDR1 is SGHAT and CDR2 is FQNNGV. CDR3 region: CASSRRHQQITEAFL. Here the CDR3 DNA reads TGTGCCAGCAGCCGTAGACACCAGCAAATCACTGAAGCTTTCCTC.